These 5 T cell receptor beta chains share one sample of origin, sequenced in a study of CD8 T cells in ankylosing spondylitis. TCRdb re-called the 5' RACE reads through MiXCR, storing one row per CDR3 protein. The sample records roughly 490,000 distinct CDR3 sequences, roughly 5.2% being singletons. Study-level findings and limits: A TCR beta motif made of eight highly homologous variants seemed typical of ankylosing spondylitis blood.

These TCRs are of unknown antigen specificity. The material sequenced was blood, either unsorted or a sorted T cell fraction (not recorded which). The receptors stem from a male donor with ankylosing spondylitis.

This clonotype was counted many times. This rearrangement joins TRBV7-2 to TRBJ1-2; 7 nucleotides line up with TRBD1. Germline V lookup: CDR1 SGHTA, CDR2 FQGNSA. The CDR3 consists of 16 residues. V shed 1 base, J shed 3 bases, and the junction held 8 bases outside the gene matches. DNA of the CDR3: TGTGCCAGCAGCTTAGGACAGGGTTGGATCGACTATGGCTACACCTTC. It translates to CASSLGQGWIDYGYTF.

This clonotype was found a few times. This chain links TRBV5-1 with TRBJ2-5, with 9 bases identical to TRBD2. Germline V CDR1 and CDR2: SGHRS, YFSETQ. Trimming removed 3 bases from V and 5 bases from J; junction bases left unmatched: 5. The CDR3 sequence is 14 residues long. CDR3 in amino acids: CASSSEGLAETQYF. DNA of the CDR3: TGCGCCAGCAGCTCGGAAGGACTAGCGGAGACCCAGTACTTC.

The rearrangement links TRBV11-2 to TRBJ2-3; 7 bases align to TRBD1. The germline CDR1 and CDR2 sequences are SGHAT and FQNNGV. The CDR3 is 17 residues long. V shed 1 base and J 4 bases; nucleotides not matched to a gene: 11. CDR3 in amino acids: CASSLAPAGGKADTQYF. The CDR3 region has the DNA TGTGCCAGCAGCTTAGCCCCGGCAGGGGGTAAAGCAGATACGCAGTATTTT. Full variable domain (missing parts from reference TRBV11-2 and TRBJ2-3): EAGVAQSPRYKIIEKRQSVAFWCNPISGHATLYWYQQILGQGPKLLIQFQNNGVVDDSQLPKDRFSAERLKGVDSTLKIQPAKLEDSAVYLCASSLAPAGGKADTQYFGPGTRLTVL.

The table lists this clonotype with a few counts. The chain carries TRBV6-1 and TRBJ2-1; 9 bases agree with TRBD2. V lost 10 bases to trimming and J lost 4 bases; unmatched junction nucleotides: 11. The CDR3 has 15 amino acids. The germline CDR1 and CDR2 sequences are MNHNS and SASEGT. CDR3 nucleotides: TGTGCCACCCAGGCCCTACTAGCGGGTTACAATGAGCAGTTCTTC. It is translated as CATQALLAGYNEQFF.

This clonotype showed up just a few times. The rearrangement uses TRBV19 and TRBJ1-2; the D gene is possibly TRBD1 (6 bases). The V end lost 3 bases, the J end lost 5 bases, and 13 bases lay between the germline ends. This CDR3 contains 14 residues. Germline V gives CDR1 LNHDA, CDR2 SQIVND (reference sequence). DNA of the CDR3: TGTGCCAGTAGTATCATCGGGACACCTTATGGCTACACCTTC. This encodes CASSIIGTPYGYTF.